The 23 T cell receptor beta chains listed next were all sequenced from one sample in a study of breast tumors, draining lymph nodes, adjacent tissues. The lymph nodes were axillary draining lymph nodes from breast cancer patients. MiXCR, applied by TCRdb to the multiplex PCR reads, yields one record per CDR3 protein. This sample yields some 150,000 distinct CDR3 sequences, of which approximately 20% are seen a single time; just over 2.5% belongs to the top ten. Material: axillary lymph node tissue. The receptors stem from a female donor with breast cancer. Some clones in this sample may be carry-over from other donors' samples.

This clonotype came up many times. V gene TRBV29-1 combines with J gene TRBJ1-2, with no clear D. The CDR3 is made up of 11 amino acids. V lost 7 bases and J 6 bases, leaving 12 bases between the germline ends. The germline V gene encodes CDR1 SQVTM and CDR2 ANQGSEA. The CDR3 bases are TGCAGCGGCTCGGACGGGAATGGCTACACCTTC. Protein: CSGSDGNGYTF.

On this clonotype: This may be a read error, as it is one base from a much larger clone. This sequence joins TRBV20-1 and TRBJ1-4; D might be TRBD1 (6 bases). Trimming shortened V by 6 bases and J by 7 bases, and 24 bases separated the two germline ends. CDR1 and CDR2 (germline): DFQATT, SNEGSKA (reference sequence). This CDR3 contains 16 residues. The CDR3 region is CSAPMMSGTYSEKLFF. The CDR3 nucleotides are TGCAGTGCGCCGATGATGTCCGGGACATACAGTGAAAAACTGTTTTTT.

This clonotype was observed at least ten times. The chain recombines TRBV5-1 with TRBJ2-2; the D gene is possibly TRBD1 (6 bases). This CDR3 region has 15 residues. Trimming removed 4 bases at V and 6 bases at J, with 16 bases between. Germline V lookup: CDR1 SGHRS, CDR2 YFSETQ. CDR3 in DNA: TGCGCCAGCAGCGCAACAGGGTTTCCATCCGGGGAGCTGTTTTTT. Its translation is CASSATGFPSGELFF.

This clonotype was observed many times. The V and J genes are TRBV6-5 and TRBJ2-7; 10 positions match TRBD1. The J segment lost 1 base and the V segment lost 4 bases, leaving 4 bases of the junction unmatched. The germline gives CDR1 MNHEY, CDR2 SVGAGI. This CDR3 is 15 amino acids long. The CDR3 is CASSWGQGLSYEQYF. In DNA form, the CDR3 reads TGTGCCAGCAGTTGGGGACAGGGGCTATCCTACGAGCAGTACTTC.

There are many counts of this clonotype. V is TRBV24-1 and J is TRBJ1-5, with 8 bases matching TRBD1. V lost 4 bases and J lost 6; bases outside the gene matches: 13. The V gene's germline CDR1 is KGHDR and CDR2 SFDVKD. The CDR3 sequence is 17 residues long. In DNA, the CDR3 is TGTGCCACCAGTGACTCAAGACAGGGGCCCCTAGGTCAGCCCCAGCATTTT. Protein: CATSDSRQGPLGQPQHF.

There are many counts of this clonotype. The rearrangement links TRBV7-6 to TRBJ1-4, with D uncertain. The CDR3 runs 13 residues. In germline, CDR1 is SGHVS, CDR2 FNYEAQ. Trimming shortened V by 3 bases and J by 8 bases, and 10 bases separated the two germline ends. The CDR3 nucleotides read TGTGCCAGCAGCTTCCGTTCAGACGAAAAACTGTTTTTT. It specifies CASSFRSDEKLFF.

The chain joins TRBV28 to TRBJ2-3, with D possibly TRBD1 on 6 matching bases. Germline CDR1 MDHEN, CDR2 SYDVKM. The V gene lost 4 bases and the J gene lost 3 bases, with 20 bases spanning the gap. There are 17 residues in the CDR3. The CDR3 loop reads CASSSQDSFRGTDTQYF. The CDR3 DNA reads TGTGCCAGCAGTTCACAGGACTCATTTAGGGGGACAGATACGCAGTATTTT. Looking up the rest from reference TRBV28 and TRBJ2-3 gives the full variable domain: DVKVTQSSRYLVKRTGEKVFLECVQDMDHENMFWYRQDPGLGLRLIYFSYDVKMKEKGDIPEGYSVSREKKERFSLILESASTNQTSMYLCASSSQDSFRGTDTQYFGPGTRLTVL.

The sample holds many counts of this clonotype. The chain joins TRBV7-9 to TRBJ2-1; D uncertain. Trimming stripped 2 bases from V and 9 bases from J, with 11 bases between. CDR1 is SEHNR and CDR2 is FQNEAQ in the germline V gene (reference sequence). The CDR3 has 13 amino acids. CDR3 in amino acids: CASSLSTTGEQFF. CDR3 DNA sequence: TGTGCCAGCAGCTTATCGACGACCGGTGAGCAGTTCTTC.

This clonotype was seen many times. This chain links TRBV11-2 with TRBJ1-4, with 9 bases that match TRBD1. CDR3 length: 14 amino acids. Trimming at V came to 6 bases and at J to 8 bases, leaving 7 bases not matched to a gene. Germline CDR1 SGHAT, CDR2 FQNNGV. CDR3 sequence: CASRSTGGGEKLFF. The CDR3 DNA reads as TGTGCCAGCAGGTCGACAGGGGGTGGGGAAAAACTGTTTTTT.

V usage is TRBV12-3 or TRBV12-4 and J usage is TRBJ2-4; 7 bases align to TRBD1. V was pared by 6 bases and J by 1 base, with 3 bases of the junction left unmatched. The CDR3 length is 14 residues. The CDR3: CASRKQGAKNIQYF. In nucleotides, the CDR3 is TGTGCCAGCAGGAAACAGGGGGCCAAAAACATTCAGTACTTC.

This clonotype occurred many times. The chain combines TRBV29-1 with TRBJ2-5, with 11 nucleotides matching TRBD1. The CDR3 length is 15 residues. CDR1 is SQVTM, CDR2 ANQGSEA, per germline. Germline trimming cut 2 bases from V and 4 bases from J; bases unmatched to any gene: 6. CDR3 sequence: CSVEMDRGRGETQYF. CDR3 coding DNA: TGCAGCGTTGAAATGGACAGGGGGCGTGGAGAGACCCAGTACTTC.

This clonotype was seen many times. The V and J genes are TRBV6-1 and TRBJ1-4; the match to TRBD1 covers 9 bases. Germline V gene lookup returns CDR1 MNHNS and CDR2 SASEGT. The CDR3 length is 14 residues. V trimming: 6 bases; J trimming: 8 bases; junction bases outside the gene matches: 7. CDR3 in DNA: TGTGCCAGCAGAGGACAGGGGCCGAGAGAAAAACTGTTTTTT. Translated, it gives CASRGQGPREKLFF.

This clonotype was seen ten or more times. The rearrangement uses TRBV20-1 and TRBJ2-3, with D perhaps matching TRBD1 (5 bases). The V end lost 1 base, the J end lost 5 bases, and 16 bases lay between the germline ends. CDR1 and CDR2 (germline): DFQATT, SNEGSKA (reference sequence). The CDR3 covers 15 residues. The CDR3 nucleotides read TGCAGTGCTAGAGGGCTGGGAATTAGGGGAGATACGCAGTATTTT. This translates into CSARGLGIRGDTQYF.

In the case of this clonotype: A single base separates this from a much larger clone, so it may be a read error. The rearrangement links TRBV4-1 to TRBJ2-5; 12 bases are a match to TRBD2. The V gene's germline CDR1 is MGHRA and CDR2 YSYEKL. The CDR3 has 16 residues. CDR3 residues: CVSSLSGLAGQETQYF. CDR3 DNA sequence: TGCGTCAGCAGCCTTTCGGGACTAGCGGGTCAAGAGACCCAGTACTTC.

Many counts were recorded for this clonotype. V gene TRBV19 combines with J gene TRBJ2-5; 7 nucleotides line up with TRBD1. Germline V gene data show CDR1 as LNHDA and CDR2 as SQIVND (reference sequence). V was pared by 9 bases and J by 3 bases, with 7 bases of the junction left unmatched. The CDR3 loop spans 13 amino acids. The CDR3 sequence is CASRRDSEETQYF. As DNA, the CDR3 is TGTGCCAGCCGTAGGGACAGCGAAGAGACCCAGTACTTC.

The gene calls are TRBV11-3 and TRBJ2-2; 7 bases are a match to TRBD2. The CDR3 has 13 residues. V was pared by 3 bases and J by 13 bases, with 8 bases of the junction left unmatched. CDR1 and CDR2 (germline): SGHNT, YENEEA. CDR3 sequence reads: CASSLTSRDGLFF. CDR3 DNA sequence: TGTGCCAGCAGCTTGACTAGCCGAGATGGGCTGTTTTTT.

On this clonotype: This may be a read error, as it is one base from a much larger clone. V usage is TRBV19 and J usage is TRBJ2-7, with 7 bases fitting TRBD1. This CDR3 spans 14 amino acids. V shed 7 bases, J shed 3 bases, and the junction held 9 bases outside the gene matches. Looked up from germline, CDR1 is LNHDA and CDR2 is SQIVND (reference sequence). CDR3: CASTLGGDVYEQYF. CDR3 in DNA: TGTGCCAGTACCTTAGGGGGCGATGTCTACGAGCAGTACTTC.

The chain couples TRBV27 to TRBJ2-7; 8 bases are a match to TRBD2. The CDR3 runs 14 residues. Germline V CDR1 and CDR2: MNHEY, SMNVEV (reference sequence). V gave up 5 bases and J gave up 6 bases; unmatched junction bases: 9. The CDR3 nucleotides read TGTGCCAGCAGTCGGTCTAGCGGGTATTTCGAGCAGTACTTC. The encoded protein is CASSRSSGYFEQYF.

There are many counts of this clonotype. The V and J genes are TRBV10-3 and TRBJ2-3, with TRBD1 matching over 8 bases. In germline, CDR1 is ENHRY, CDR2 SYGVKD. The CDR3 runs 15 residues. With V trimmed by 4 bases and J by 5 bases, 8 bases remained unmatched. In nucleotides, the CDR3 is TGTGCCATCAGTGTCTTGACAGGGGATGGAGATACGCAGTATTTT. Its protein product is CAISVLTGDGDTQYF.

This clonotype occurred many times. The genes are TRBV10-3 and TRBJ1-3; D call uncertain. The germline gives CDR1 ENHRY, CDR2 SYGVKD. The CDR3 spans 13 residues. V was trimmed by 10 bases and J by 0 bases, leaving 10 bases between them. The chain's CDR3 is CATRDTSGNTIYF. CDR3 coding DNA: TGTGCCACCCGGGATACCTCTGGAAACACCATATATTTT.

This clonotype showed up many times. The CDR3 DNA sequence: TGTGCCAGCAGTCCCGGGACTAGCGGGAGGGAGACCCAGTACTTC. It encodes CASSPGTSGRETQYF. The chain employs TRBV12-3 or TRBV12-4 and TRBJ2-5; 15 positions match TRBD2. The CDR3 spans 15 residues. V gave up 5 bases and J gave up 5 bases; unmatched junction bases: 3.

Ten or more counts support this clonotype. The chain recombines TRBV7-8 with TRBJ2-1; 13 positions match TRBD2. Germline V lookup: CDR1 SGHVS, CDR2 FQNEAQ. The CDR3 extends over 17 amino acids. The V segment lost 2 bases and the J segment 6 bases; nucleotides outside the gene matches: 7. The CDR3: CASSLTAGLAGPNEQFF. DNA of the CDR3: TGTGCCAGCAGCTTAACAGCGGGACTAGCGGGACCCAATGAGCAGTTCTTC. The complete variable domain, with remaining parts taken from reference TRBV7-8 and TRBJ2-1, reads GAGVSQSPRYKVAKRGQDVALRCDPISGHVSLFWYQQALGQGPEFLTYFQNEAQLDKSGLPSDRFFAERPEGSVSTLKIQRTQQEDSAVYLCASSLTAGLAGPNEQFFGPGTRLTVL.

Concerning this clonotype: A read error is possible here, since a much larger clone lies one base away. The chain combines TRBV9 with TRBJ2-3; weak D call: TRBD2 (5 bases). Per germline, CDR1 SGDLS and CDR2 YYNGEE. The CDR3 has 16 residues. The CDR3 here is CVSSPNAPRATDTQYF. In DNA, the CDR3 is TGTGTCAGCAGCCCTAATGCCCCGAGGGCGACAGATACGCAGTATTTT.